The 8 T cell receptor beta chains below all came from one sample that was sequenced in a study of blood T cell repertoires in COVID-19. Measured with immunoSEQ multiplex PCR; TCRdb has only the in-frame clones, and not every one. The table records about 180,000 clones, about four fifths of them present only once. Material: peripheral blood. These receptors were obtained from a human donor in a cohort sampled during active COVID-19.

The chain combines TRBV29-1 with TRBJ1-5; 10 nucleotides agree with TRBD1. The CDR3 spans 15 residues. Germline CDR1 reads SQVTM; CDR2 reads ANQGSEA. J lost 0 bases, V lost 6 bases, and 5 bases had no gene match. The CDR3 loop reads CSVGDRGNSNQPQHF. CDR3 coding DNA: TGCAGCGTGGGGGACAGGGGAAATAGCAATCAGCCCCAGCATTTT.

The chain joins TRBV5-1 to TRBJ2-3, with 10 bases aligning to TRBD1. J lost 6 bases, V lost 5 bases, and 3 bases had no gene match. Germline V gene lookup returns CDR1 SGHRS and CDR2 YFSETQ. The CDR3 contains 13 residues. The CDR3 spells CASRRQGADTQYF. The CDR3 nucleotides read TGCGCCAGCAGACGACAGGGGGCGGATACGCAGTATTTT.

V gene TRBV6-6 combines with J gene TRBJ2-7; possible D gene TRBD1, 7 bases. Trimming removed 6 bases at V and 3 bases at J, with 15 bases between. CDR3 size: 14 residues. Germline CDR1 reads MNHNY; CDR2 reads SVGAGI (reference sequence). The CDR3, as DNA: TGTGCCAGCAGGGCCGACAGGGAGGACTACGAGCAGTACTTC. As protein: CASRADREDYEQYF.

J is TRBJ2-3 and V is TRBV5-4; D possibly corresponds to TRBD2 (6 bases). The CDR3 runs to 15 residues. The V gene lost 0 bases and the J gene lost 4 bases, with 12 bases spanning the gap. The germline CDR1 and CDR2 sequences are SGHNT and YYREEE (reference sequence). CDR3 DNA sequence: TGTGCCAGCAGCTTGGCTCGGGGGTTGTCAGATACGCAGTATTTT. It encodes CASSLARGLSDTQYF.

V gene TRBV3-1 (or the pseudogene TRBV3-2) combines with J gene TRBJ2-5; D not certain. The CDR3 has 15 residues. V dropped 5 bases and J dropped 4 bases, with 17 bases sitting between them. Germline CDR1 reads LGHDT; CDR2 reads YNNKEL (reference sequence). This CDR3 is CASSRSPERGETQYF. The CDR3 DNA is TGTGCCAGCAGCAGGTCTCCCGAAAGAGGAGAGACCCAGTACTTC.

V gene TRBV10-2 combines with J gene TRBJ1-6, with a weak D call TRBD1 (6 bases). Trimming took off 7 bases at V and 4 bases at J, with 17 bases between the two ends. This CDR3 spans 16 amino acids. The V gene's germline CDR1 is WSHSY and CDR2 SAAADI. The CDR3 loop reads CASNTQRDKYNSPLHF. Written as DNA, the CDR3 is TGCGCCAGCAATACCCAACGGGACAAATATAATTCACCCCTCCACTTT.

V is TRBV6-2 or TRBV6-3 and J is TRBJ1-1, with TRBD1 matching 8 bases. Trimming at V came to 2 bases and at J to 1 base, leaving 3 bases not matched to a gene. This CDR3 comprises 15 residues. Germline V CDR1 and CDR2: MNHEY, SVGEGT. As DNA, the CDR3 is TGTGCCAGCAGTTACATGGGGACAGGGAACACTGAAGCTTTCTTT. Translating gives CASSYMGTGNTEAFF.

This clone was recorded a few times. The chain recombines TRBV2 with TRBJ2-3, with a weak D call TRBD2 (7 bases). Trimming took 6 bases from V and 6 from J, leaving 16 bases between them. CDR3 length: 14 residues. Germline CDR1 and CDR2: SNHLY and FYNNEI. CDR3 residues: CASRLGGGIDTQYF. CDR3 sequence (DNA): TGTGCCAGCAGGCTTGGGGGGGGCATTGATACGCAGTATTTT.